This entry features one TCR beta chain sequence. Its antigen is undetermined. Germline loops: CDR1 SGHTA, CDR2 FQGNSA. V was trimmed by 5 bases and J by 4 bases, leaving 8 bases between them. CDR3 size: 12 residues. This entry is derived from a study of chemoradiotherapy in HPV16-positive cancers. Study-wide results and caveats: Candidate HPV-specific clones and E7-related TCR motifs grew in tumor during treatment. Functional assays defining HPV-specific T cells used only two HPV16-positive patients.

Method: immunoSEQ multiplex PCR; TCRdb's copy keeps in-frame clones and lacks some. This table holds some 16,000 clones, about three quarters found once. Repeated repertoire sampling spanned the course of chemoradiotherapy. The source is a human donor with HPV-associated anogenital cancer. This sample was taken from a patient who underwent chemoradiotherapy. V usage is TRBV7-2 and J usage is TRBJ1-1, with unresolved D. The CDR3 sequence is CASSVPPTEAFF. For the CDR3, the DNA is TGTGCCAGCAGCGTACCCCCCACTGAAGCTTTCTTT.